The TCR beta chain under discussion was sequenced for a study of cytomegalovirus exposure and HLA in healthy donors. J lost 8 bases, V lost 4 bases, and 9 bases had no gene match. This CDR3 has 15 amino acids. CDR1 and CDR2 from the germline V gene are SNHLY and FYNNEI. Note on this clone: Its target is unknown.

Regarding the study as a whole: Differences between HLA loci emerged in a later analysis of TCR association rates, with DRB1 most and HLA-C fewest. Most subjects' HLA-A and HLA-B alleles were reportedly predicted from TCR beta sequences. In a later analysis, V- and J-gene trimming of beta chains associated with a DCLRE1C missense variant, replicated independently.

Primers included in the PCR were 60 Vbeta and 13 Jbeta primers. Per the original methods: An analysis that came later counted 80 million or so unique TCR beta chains, roughly 11 million shared. Data came from immunoSEQ multiplex PCR; TCRdb stores just in-frame clones and leaves some out. V and J calls and clone size are as listed in that table; D and trimming were resolved from the DNA. The table shows about 160,000 clones, with approximately 78% occurring only once. The V and J genes are TRBV2 and TRBJ1-2, with 11 bases aligning to TRBD1. The TCR sequence derives from a girl aged 2 to 10 in good health and CMV-seropositive. Sequenced material: PBMCs. Here the CDR3 reads CASSVRTGGLTGYTF. In nucleotides, the CDR3 is TGTGCCAGCAGTGTGAGGACAGGGGGCCTCACCGGCTACACCTTC.